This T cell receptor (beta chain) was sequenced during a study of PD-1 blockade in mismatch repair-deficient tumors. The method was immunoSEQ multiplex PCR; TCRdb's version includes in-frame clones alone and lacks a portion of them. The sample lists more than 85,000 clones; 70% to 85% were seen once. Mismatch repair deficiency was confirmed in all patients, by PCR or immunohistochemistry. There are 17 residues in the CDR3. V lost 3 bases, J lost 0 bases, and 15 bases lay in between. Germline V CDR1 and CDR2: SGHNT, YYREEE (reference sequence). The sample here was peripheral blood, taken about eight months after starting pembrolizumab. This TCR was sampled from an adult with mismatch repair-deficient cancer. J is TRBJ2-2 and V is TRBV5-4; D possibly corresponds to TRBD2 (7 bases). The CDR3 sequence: CASSSGGRGTNTGELFF. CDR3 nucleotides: TGTGCCAGCAGCTCGGGTGGGAGGGGGACGAACACCGGGGAGCTGTTTTTT.